The entry below gives a single TCR beta chain sequence along with its context. Its antigen is as yet unknown. CDR1 SQVTM and CDR2 ANQGSEA come from the germline V gene. V was pared by 7 bases and J by 5 bases, with 18 bases between. This CDR3 region has 13 residues. This record comes from a study of Ad26.COV2.S vaccination and SARS-CoV-2 variants. Across the whole study: The Ad26.COV2.S arm of the COV1001 trial was where the donor was placed. Once, or twice with 56 days between doses, Ad26.COV2.S was given intramuscularly. Study-wide results and limits: In vaccinated individuals, spike-specific CD8+ and CD4+ T cell responses reportedly displayed substantial breadth.

Treatment here: some 19 received Ad26.COV2.S at low or high dose, single or two shots; several received placebo; per-sample allocation not given. Sampling happened 63 days after the first vaccine or placebo injection. The shot given was an Ad26 vector that makes Wuhan-strain SARS-CoV-2 spike. Using immunoSEQ multiplex PCR, the repertoire was profiled, and TCRdb retains in-frame clones only, with some absent. The sample includes 350,000 to 450,000 clones, 89% of them seen just once. Sample: peripheral blood, taken in a trial of Ad26.COV2.S vaccine versus placebo. The rearrangement joins TRBV29-1 to TRBJ2-7; tentatively, D is TRBD2 (6 bases). This sequence was found in a person between 18 and 60 years old who received the Ad26.COV2.S COVID-19 vaccine or a placebo. The CDR3 sequence: CSARDSGVNEQYF. DNA for the CDR3: TGCAGCGCCCGGGACTCCGGTGTCAACGAGCAGTACTTC.